One and the same sample provided the 26 T cell receptor beta chains below, sequenced in a study of metastatic and nonmetastatic thyroid tumors. TCRdb re-called clones from the PCR reads using MiXCR. The table has 75,000 to 100,000 clones, roughly 12% seen once. Nobody among the patients had been given any treatment before thyroid surgery. The sequenced sample consisted of blood. These receptors came from a female donor with papillary thyroid cancer or a benign thyroid nodule (not recorded which). Some clones in this sample may be carry-over from other donors' samples.

Worth noting for this clone: This may be a read error, as it is one base from a much larger clone. The chain links TRBV20-1 to TRBJ2-1; the D is unclear. Trimming stripped 8 bases from V and 1 base from J, with 9 bases between. This CDR3 has 12 residues. Germline V lookup: CDR1 DFQATT, CDR2 SNEGSKA (reference sequence). The CDR3: CSSMLSYNEQFF. The CDR3 coding sequence is TGCAGTTCTATGCTTTCCTACAATGAGCAGTTCTTC.

The table lists this clone with many counts. This chain joins TRBV3-1 and TRBJ1-2; weak D call: TRBD1 (5 bases). The germline V gene encodes CDR1 LGHDT and CDR2 YNNKEL (reference sequence). V shed 0 bases and J shed 3 bases, with 11 bases lying between them. The CDR3 length is 15 residues. The CDR3 sequence is CASSQDPGAYYGYTF. The CDR3 nucleotides read TGTGCCAGCAGCCAAGATCCCGGGGCGTACTATGGCTACACCTTC.

This clone was recorded at least ten times. In the same sample, other DNA sequences code for this CDR3. The rearrangement joins TRBV7-8 to TRBJ2-5; 7 nucleotides match TRBD1. V was clipped by 6 bases and J by 2 bases; unmatched bases: 6. CDR1 is SGHVS, CDR2 FQNEAQ, per germline. The CDR3 extends over 14 amino acids. CDR3 DNA: TGTGCCAGCAGTCAACGGGACAGACAAGAGACCCAGTACTTC. The encoded protein is CASSQRDRQETQYF. Full variable domain (outside the CDR3, taken from reference TRBV7-8 and TRBJ2-5): GAGVSQSPRYKVAKRGQDVALRCDPISGHVSLFWYQQALGQGPEFLTYFQNEAQLDKSGLPSDRFFAERPEGSVSTLKIQRTQQEDSAVYLCASSQRDRQETQYFGPGTRLLVL.

As concerns this clone: Mismatch with germline at one junction end may stem from a read error. The identical CDR3 is also encoded by other nucleotide sequences in the sample. The V gene is TRBV5-1, the J gene TRBJ2-2; perhaps TRBD2 as D (5 bases). This CDR3 has 13 amino acids. Germline V lookup: CDR1 SGHRS, CDR2 YFSETQ. CDR3 amino acids: CASSLDPTGELFF. Here the CDR3 DNA reads TGTGCCAGCAGCTTGGATCCGACCGGGGAGCTTTTTTTT.

In this sample, this clone turned up a few times. Its ends do not fully match the called genes, so a read error is possible. This chain links TRBV28 with TRBJ2-1, with D possibly TRBD2 on 6 matching bases. This CDR3 has 15 residues. Germline CDR1 reads MDHEN; CDR2 reads SYDVKM. The CDR3: CASSPSEGAYDEQFF. The CDR3 DNA reads as TGTGCCAGCAGCCCCTCGGAGGGCGCCTACGATGAGCAGTTCTTC.

At least ten counts were recorded for this clone. This chain connects TRBV20-1 to TRBJ2-1; D remains unclear. This CDR3 has 15 amino acids. Looked up from germline, CDR1 is DFQATT and CDR2 is SNEGSKA (reference sequence). Between the trimmed V and J ends, which lost 0 bases and 7 bases, there was a span of 16 bases. The CDR3 region is CSARDISHDLNEQFF. The CDR3 nucleotides read TGCAGTGCTAGAGATATCAGTCACGATCTGAATGAGCAGTTCTTC.

This clone was seen repeatedly, ten times or more. The chain employs TRBV24-1 and TRBJ2-7; D is uncertain. V dropped 0 bases and J dropped 4 bases, with 9 bases sitting between them. The CDR3 spans 14 residues. CDR1 and CDR2 from the germline V gene are KGHDR and SFDVKD. The DNA for the CDR3 is TGTGCCACCAGTGATTTGGTGGATCAGTACGAGCAGTACTTC. Translation: CATSDLVDQYEQYF.

This clone has a count of ten or more. The V gene is TRBV29-1, the J gene TRBJ2-3, with TRBD2 matching over 10 bases. The ends lost 5 bases at V and 3 bases at J; junction bases unmatched: 2. The germline V gene encodes CDR1 SQVTM and CDR2 ANQGSEA. The CDR3 is made up of 13 amino acids. The CDR3 DNA reads as TGCAGCGTTTCTAGCGGGAGAACAGATACGCAGTATTTT. Translation: CSVSSGRTDTQYF.

The rearrangement joins TRBV7-2 to TRBJ2-5, with 8 bases aligning to TRBD2. The V gene's germline CDR1 is SGHTA and CDR2 FQGNSA. The V gene end was trimmed by 6 bases and the J gene end by 11 bases; junction bases not matched to a gene: 17. CDR3 size: 15 residues. The DNA of the CDR3 is TGTGCCAGCAGACCCACCGGGGGGGCCCAGGTGACACAGTACTTC. Translation gives CASRPTGGAQVTQYF.

This clone was recorded many times. The chain carries TRBV7-3 and TRBJ2-3; D tentatively reads TRBD1 or TRBD2 (5 bases each). CDR1 is SGHTA and CDR2 is FQGTGA in the germline V gene. The CDR3 consists of 19 residues. Trimming shortened V by 0 bases and J by 0 bases, and 19 bases separated the two germline ends. CDR3 nucleotides: TGTGCCAGCAGCTTAACGTCGATTTTAGGGACGAGGAGCACAGATACGCAGTATTTT. It is translated as CASSLTSILGTRSTDTQYF.

Notes on this clone: This may be a read error, as it is one base from a much larger clone. The J gene is TRBJ2-2, the V gene TRBV3-1; D ambiguous. In germline, CDR1 is LGHDT, CDR2 YNNKEL (reference sequence). The CDR3 has 16 amino acids. CDR3 in DNA: TGTGCCAGCATCCAAGTGTTGGCGTCTCCGGGCGGGGAGCTGTTTTTT. This gives the protein CASIQVLASPGGELFF.

This clone has at least ten counts. The chain carries TRBV20-1 and TRBJ2-2; no clear D. The V end was cut by 5 bases, the J end by 0 bases, with 16 bases between. This CDR3 contains 16 residues. CDR1 and CDR2 (germline): DFQATT, SNEGSKA (reference sequence). CDR3 in amino acids: CSAPHPGRSNTGELFF. The CDR3 bases are TGCAGTGCTCCCCACCCGGGTCGTTCGAACACCGGGGAGCTGTTTTTT.

About this clone: Mismatch with germline at one junction end may stem from a read error. This chain joins TRBV5-4 and TRBJ1-2; D gene ambiguous. CDR1 and CDR2 from the germline V gene are SGHNT and YYREEE (reference sequence). CDR3 size: 16 residues. The CDR3 sequence is CASILLSGGDTYGYTF. CDR3 bases: TGTGCCAGCATCTTGCTATCCGGAGGAGACACCTATGGCTACACCTTC.

This chain links TRBV6-4 with TRBJ2-1; possibly TRBD2 for D (6 bases). Trimming stripped 4 bases from V and 8 bases from J, with 15 bases between. This CDR3 spans 14 amino acids. CDR1 and CDR2 (germline): MRHNA, SNTAGT. Here the CDR3 reads CASSVTGEGDEQFF. In DNA, the CDR3 is TGTGCCAGCAGTGTGACGGGAGAGGGTGATGAGCAGTTCTTC.

This clone appeared many times. The rearrangement joins TRBV5-6 to TRBJ2-7; the D is unclear. Trimming removed 5 bases at V and 0 bases at J, with 12 bases between. This CDR3 contains 14 residues. CDR1 and CDR2 from the germline V gene are SGHDT and YYEEEE. The CDR3 protein is CASRSYPGSYEQYF. DNA of the CDR3: TGTGCCAGCAGGAGCTACCCAGGCTCCTACGAGCAGTACTTC.

This clone was recorded at least ten times. This chain connects TRBV15 to TRBJ2-3; D is ambiguous. V dropped 0 bases and J dropped 3 bases, with 1 base sitting between them. The CDR3 length is 12 residues. The V gene's germline CDR1 is LNHNV and CDR2 YYDKDF (reference sequence). In nucleotides, the CDR3 is TGTGCCACCAGCAGAGAAACAGATACGCAGTATTTT. Translating gives CATSRETDTQYF. The full variable domain, its missing parts supplied by reference TRBV15 and TRBJ2-3, is DAMVIQNPRYQVTQFGKPVTLSCSQTLNHNVMYWYQQKSSQAPKLLFHYYDKDFNNEADTPDNFQSRRPNTSFCFLDIRSPGLGDTAMYLCATSRETDTQYFGPGTRLTVL.

In this sample, this clone turned up many times. The V gene is TRBV2, the J gene TRBJ2-7; D is perhaps TRBD2 (5 bases). Trimming removed 5 bases at V and 2 bases at J, with 10 bases between. There are 13 residues in the CDR3. Germline V gives CDR1 SNHLY, CDR2 FYNNEI. For the CDR3, the DNA is TGTGCCAGCAGTCTCGTGGGAGCCTACGAGCAGTACTTC. Its translation is CASSLVGAYEQYF.

This clone was recorded at least ten times. The chain couples TRBV20-1 to TRBJ1-2, with D perhaps TRBD1 (6 bases). This CDR3 spans 14 amino acids. The germline gives CDR1 DFQATT, CDR2 SNEGSKA (reference sequence). Trimming stripped 0 bases from V and 1 base from J, with 9 bases between. CDR3 nucleotides: TGCAGTGCTAGAGACGGACAGATTAACTATGGCTACACCTTC. This sequence encodes CSARDGQINYGYTF.

Comments on this clone: This may come from a read error, since a much larger clone is one base off. This chain connects TRBV6-2 or TRBV6-3 to TRBJ1-2; 7 bases are a match to TRBD1. CDR3 length equals 15 residues. Germline values: CDR1 MNHEY, CDR2 SVGEGT. CDR3 amino acids: CASSGPEGARNGYIF. As DNA, the CDR3 is TGTGCCAGCAGTGGCCCGGAGGGGGCGCGTAATGGCTACATCTTC.

Many counts were recorded for this clone. The rearrangement joins TRBV28 to TRBJ2-7; 7 bases are a match to TRBD1. There are 13 residues in the CDR3. Germline-derived CDR1 and CDR2 are MDHEN and SYDVKM. The ends lost 10 bases at V and 6 bases at J; junction bases unmatched: 12. CDR3 nucleotides: TGTGCCACCCGGACACCCCCAGGGGGCGAGCAGTACTTC. This codes for CATRTPPGGEQYF.

In its sample, this clone was seen a few times. This may stem from a read error, because a much larger clone lies one nucleotide away. The chain carries TRBV3-1 and TRBJ2-1; 8 nucleotides agree with TRBD2. CDR1 and CDR2 from the germline V gene are LGHDT and YNNKEL (reference sequence). This CDR3 region has 17 residues. V was clipped by 5 bases and J by 0 bases; unmatched bases: 9. The CDR3: CASSNIAGHLSYNEQFF. For the CDR3, the DNA is TGTGCCAGCAGCAATATAGCGGGACATCTCTCCTACAATGAGCAGTTCTTC.

The chain carries TRBV20-1 and TRBJ1-6; a weak D match, TRBD1 (5 bases). This CDR3 is built from 16 residues. The germline V and J ends were trimmed by 2 bases and 0 bases, with 11 bases remaining between them. The germline CDR1 and CDR2 sequences are DFQATT and SNEGSKA (reference sequence). The CDR3 bases are TGCAGTGCTAGATCGGGGGGGAGCTCCTATAATTCACCCCTCCACTTT. It specifies CSARSGGSSYNSPLHF.

This clone was recorded at least ten times. J is TRBJ1-5 and V is TRBV2; the D gene is possibly TRBD1 (5 bases). V dropped 4 bases and J dropped 6 bases, with 13 bases sitting between them. In germline, CDR1 is SNHLY, CDR2 FYNNEI. The length of the CDR3 is 14 residues. The CDR3 reads CASSAGGGSQPQHF. In DNA, the CDR3 is TGTGCCAGCAGTGCTGGGGGGGGGAGTCAGCCCCAGCATTTT.

This clone was picked up many times. V is TRBV15 and J is TRBJ1-5, with D unresolved. CDR3 length equals 15 residues. Germline V CDR1 and CDR2: LNHNV, YYDKDF (reference sequence). The V end was cut by 1 base, the J end by 3 bases, with 10 bases between. CDR3 amino acids: CATSRVTGINQPQHF. DNA of the CDR3: TGTGCCACCAGCAGAGTCACGGGAATCAATCAGCCCCAGCATTTT.

Many counts were recorded for this clone. The CDR3 DNA reads TGTGCCAGCAAAGAGGGGGTTGGGGCCAACGTCCTGACTTTC. Its protein product is CASKEGVGANVLTF. The rearrangement links TRBV2 to TRBJ2-6; D is possibly TRBD1 (6 bases). The ends were cut back, 7 bases at V and 3 bases at J, with 10 bases in the middle. CDR1 is SNHLY, CDR2 FYNNEI, per germline. The CDR3 is 14 residues long.

This clone was observed at least ten times. The V gene is TRBV20-1, the J gene TRBJ1-1; D not certain. The CDR3 loop spans 14 amino acids. Germline V gene sequence: CDR1 DFQATT, CDR2 SNEGSKA (reference sequence). The V end was cut by 1 base, the J end by 4 bases, with 13 bases between. CDR3 region: CSARVFRWGTEAFF. The CDR3 nucleotides are TGCAGTGCTAGAGTGTTCCGTTGGGGCACTGAAGCTTTCTTT.